The source of this TCR beta chain is a study of cytomegalovirus exposure and HLA in healthy donors (dated by TCRdb to the late 2010s). Context from the whole study: An earlier analysis of 550 to 700 of the donors reported about 290 Gb of sequence data and some 120 million unique TCR beta sequences from approximately 180 million T cells. An early release covering about 600 HLA-typed donors comprised about 300 gigabases of sequencing data and approximately 85 million unique TCR sequences. The study used immunosequencing to profile the T cell repertoires of 670 or so subjects and linked those repertoires to cytomegalovirus serostatus. A few DR-DQ haplotypes were handled as single units for association and clustering because linkage in the cohort was strong. In a later analysis, previously published TCR beta repertoires from several hundred donors were re-analyzed and high-resolution HLA genotyping was added so that TCR occurrence patterns could be studied. The number of typed donors differed by locus: about 620-640 for A, B, C, DRB1 and DQB1; 500 to 550 for DQA1; some 590 for DPA1; and 400 to 480 for DPB1. Class I and class II HLA loci were covered by the typing at four-digit resolution. In the later analysis, no new phenotypic data were used to find candidate immune exposures; instead, reliance was placed on TCR beta sequences and their occurrence across donors. Besides the first cohort of under 700 subjects, a separate validation cohort made up of 90 to 150 different subjects was used. Of the 300 to 400 genotyped donors, approximately 83% fell in the genetic ancestry cluster associated with self-reported Caucasian donors. A later genetic analysis used genome-wide SNP genotypes for about three fifths of the roughly 700 donors, treating that subset as a discovery cohort. Alongside the repertoire data, information on donor age, sex, ethnicity and CMV serostatus was compiled. Every discovery cohort repertoire had been produced on one sequencing platform. The study aimed to test whether cataloging public T cell receptors could reveal signatures of past pathogen exposure. In an earlier analysis of 500 to 650 of the donors, high-throughput TCR beta sequencing was used to judge whether each TCR beta V gene segment behaved as functional or pseudogenic. High-throughput TCR immunosequencing, statistical association of individual TCRs with disease status, and machine learning were combined to predict cytomegalovirus infection status. Across around 400 genotyped donors of the cohort, an average of 235,054 unique TCR beta nucleotide sequences per donor were sequenced, and 15% to 20% of those sequences were non-productive.

To note about this clone: The antigen it binds to is not known. Qualities for individual bases were not recorded, and no much larger clone is one base off.

The cohort comprised fewer than 700 healthy bone marrow donors. At the time of sampling, all cohort members were nominally healthy, though unrecorded immune exposures were likely present. The donor was CMV seronegative and was included in the group of a few hundred seronegative cohort members. A peripheral blood sample was provided by each donor, and peripheral blood mononuclear cells were used for TCR beta sequencing. The Qiagen DNeasy Blood Extraction Kit was used to extract genomic DNA from the blood cell samples. Points the paper makes about the study in general: In vitro tests confirmed that a few of the cytomegalovirus-associated TCR beta chains recognize cytomegalovirus antigens. In this cohort, only TCR beta chains were sequenced, and detectable features were limited by the absence of alpha or paired-chain data. A later genetic analysis associated a missense DCLRE1C variant with V-gene and J-gene trimming of TCR beta chains, and an independent cohort replicated the association. While some public TCRs were present in many individuals, most TCR sequences turned up only very rarely across donors. The classifier was reported to diagnose cytomegalovirus status with high specificity and sensitivity in both the original cohort and the validation cohort. Linkage disequilibrium might explain the correlated functional status among segregating V segments, but an unknown experimental factor could not be ruled out. The 87-base-pair reads could not distinguish some IMGT-functional V segments, including TRBV6-2 and TRBV6-3, so those segments were excluded. It was suggested by the authors that the approach could potentially be generalized to other disease states and immunological phenotypes. The presence/absence analyses assumed that sequencing depth was roughly uniform across donors, and that assumption may not be true. According to a later analysis, most CMV-associated TCR beta chains appeared to be HLA-restricted, and the HLA associations seemed to be driven largely by CMV exposure. A later genetic analysis reported fewer N-insertions in productive TCRs among donors in an Asian-associated ancestry cluster than the roughly 650-donor mean. In a later analysis, HLA-associated TCR beta chains showed more clonal expansion and lower generation probabilities than non-associated chains that were equally common. In the study, 150 to 200 TCR beta chains were listed as associated with cytomegalovirus. A later analysis found that TCR association rates varied across HLA loci, with DRB1 alleles showing the most associated TCRs and HLA-C alleles the fewest. When HLA alleles, especially DR and DQ, strongly co-occurred, attributing TCR associations to individual alleles was difficult. A later analysis associated about 17,000 TCR beta sequences with specific HLA alleles at a false discovery rate of 0.05. Because counts were too low, 15 to 20 rarely observed V segments, including chromosome 9 orphons, were excluded from the earlier analysis of 587 of the donors. For the cohort, immune exposure information was limited to CMV serostatus. A cluster of highly shared sequence variants was judged likely to represent a technical artifact of the sequencing pipeline. A further reported finding was that TCR beta sequences accurately predicted the HLA-A and HLA-B alleles for most subjects in the first cohort. Several of the top co-occurrence clusters appeared to be linked to parvovirus B19, influenza, CMV and Epstein-Barr virus, according to a later analysis. Broadly in line with IMGT annotations, most TCR beta V segments showed up in productive rearrangements about 87% or about 30% of the time in an earlier analysis of approximately 640 of the donors. Because HLA typing was unavailable for some donors at each locus, only the typed subset was used in association tests.

The library was produced with the immunoSEQ multiplex PCR assay. A mixture of 60 forward primers for TCR Vbeta segments and 13 reverse primers for TCR Jbeta segments was used in the multiplex PCR. The CDR3 region of rearranged TCR beta genes was amplified from genomic DNA by a multiplex PCR assay. The Illumina HiSeq System was used to sequence the amplified TCR beta libraries as 87-base-pair reads. Concerning the study's data processing: In a later analysis, tens of millions of unique TCR beta chains were counted across the approximately 640 repertoires, and roughly 10 million of these chains were shared by at least two donors. To remove PCR and sequencing errors, raw reads were error-corrected and collapsed into unique sequences using a nearest-neighbor algorithm that merged closely related sequences. Alignment of CDR3 sequences to IMGT reference sequences was used to assign V, D and J gene segments. For a sequence to be retained, at least a six-nucleotide match to both a V gene segment and a J gene segment was required. A rearrangement counted as productive if the CDR3 had no stop codons and remained in frame with V and J, and every other rearrangement counted as non-productive. Following IMGT convention, CDR3 was defined as the stretch from the second conserved V-encoded cysteine up to the conserved J-encoded phenylalanine. The earlier analysis of about 500 of the donors excluded sequences that lacked an unambiguous match to a single V gene segment. In an earlier analysis of approximately 500 of the donors, a V segment was called functional when productive rearrangements were above 56.7%, and segregating when the standard deviation between donors exceeded 5%. A statistical classification framework was built to diagnose cytomegalovirus status from the catalog of TCR beta chain sequences. A later analysis assigned V and J genes by comparing TCR nucleotide sequences with IMGT/GENE-DB human TR gene sequences. In a later analysis, CDR3 sequences and most-parsimonious VDJ recombination scenarios were assigned using the TCRdist pipeline. In a later analysis, every TCR beta chain was defined by the combination of its CDR3 amino acid sequence and its V-gene family, and reads without a unique V-gene family were dropped. To address suspected cross-contamination and a sequencing artifact, a later analysis removed 450 to 700 highly shared, low-generation-probability nucleotide sequences. For each public chain, a later analysis derived a clonal expansion index from normalized ranks of inferred template counts within each repertoire. In a later analysis, generation probabilities were computed with a VDJ recombination model fitted to out-of-frame rearrangements, and the resulting probabilities were checked against IGoR. In a later analysis, hypergeometric tests were used to score TCR-TCR, TCR-HLA and TCR-CMV co-occurrence, with a repertoire-size bias correction applied to TCR pairs. False discovery rates were estimated in a later analysis by permuting HLA or CMV assignments 20 times. In a later analysis, co-occurring TCRs were grouped with DBSCAN, and TCRdist sequence similarity was added when clustering was performed within HLA-allele-positive subsets. For co-occurrence clustering, repertoires with fewer than 30,000 or more than 120,000 public chains were excluded, along with about five repertoires with anomalous nucleotide sharing. TCRdb retrieved this table from immuneACCESS and kept in-frame rearrangements only. Not all clones are present; in checked studies, unresolved V genes account for under half, and no reason is known for the remainder. V and J calls and clone size come straight from that table; D and trimming were deduced from the DNA. For this sample the table gives just over 85,000 clones, of which about 74% were detected only once. The ten largest clonotypes hold about 2.9% of the sample.

Via the germline V gene, CDR1 is SGHRS and CDR2 YFSETQ. The CDR3 numbers 12 residues from cysteine through phenylalanine. Only the CDR3 DNA is retained, 36 bases long and in frame from the first base. Trimming costs V 7 bases and J 1 base, and their ends lie 5 bases apart. This TCR derives from a man aged 40-55 years in good health and CMV-seronegative. The chain is encoded by TRBV5-1 joined to TRBJ2-2; the D gene cannot be resolved reliably. Sequencing was done on a sample of PBMCs. The CDR3 protein: CASGRNTGELFF. Read as DNA, the sequence is TGCGCCAGCGGTAGGAACACCGGGGAGCTGTTTTTT.